The 21 T cell receptor beta chains below were found in one sample sequenced in a study of blood T cell repertoires in COVID-19 (dated by TCRdb to the early 2020s). Library creation used the immunoSEQ multiplex PCR assay. The clones in this table, taken by TCRdb from immuneACCESS, are in-frame only. Not every clone is retained; where verified, under half of the shortfall comes from an unresolved V gene, and the cause of the rest is unknown. The sample data list more than 250,000 clones, and about 85% of these were observed just once. The top ten clonotypes cover approximately 5% of the sample. Sequencing was performed on PBMCs or T cells enriched from blood (not recorded which). The receptors stem from a woman in her twenties or thirties who had recovered from COVID-19.

V is TRBV2 and J is TRBJ1-1, with D possibly being TRBD1 (6 bases). The germline V and J ends were trimmed by 6 bases and 4 bases, with 12 bases remaining between them. Germline CDR1 is SNHLY and CDR2 is FYNNEI. This CDR3 region has 13 residues. Here the CDR3 DNA reads TGTGCCAGCAGCAGGGGATTGGGCACTGAAGCTTTCTTT. Amino acids: CASSRGLGTEAFF.

This clone has only a few counts. The rearrangement uses TRBV5-4 and TRBJ1-1, with D uncertain. V lost 5 bases and J 7 bases, leaving 18 bases between the germline ends. Germline lookup yields CDR1 SGHNT and CDR2 YYREEE (reference sequence). This CDR3 has 14 residues. CDR3: CASSFQAIPDEAFF. In DNA form, the CDR3 reads TGTGCCAGCAGTTTCCAGGCGATCCCTGATGAAGCTTTCTTT. The variable domain in full, with the rest retrieved from reference TRBV5-4 and TRBJ1-1, is ETGVTQSPTHLIKTRGQQVTLRCSSQSGHNTVSWYQQALGQGPQFIFQYYREEENGRGNFPPRFSGLQFPNYSSELNVNALELDDSALYLCASSFQAIPDEAFFGQGTRLTVV.

V is TRBV19 and J is TRBJ1-3; D is undetermined. V was clipped by 4 bases and J by 0 bases, with 10 bases between them. Germline V gene data show CDR1 as LNHDA and CDR2 as SQIVND (reference sequence). CDR3 length: 15 amino acids. For the CDR3, the DNA is TGTGCCAGTAGTAATCGCAGAAGCTCTGGAAACACCATATATTTT. Translation: CASSNRRSSGNTIYF. The entire variable domain, with the rest obtained from reference TRBV19 and TRBJ1-3, is as follows: DGGITQSPKYLFRKEGQNVTLSCEQNLNHDAMYWYRQDPGQGLRLIYYSQIVNDFQKGDIAEGYSVSREKKESFPLTVTSAQKNPTAFYLCASSNRRSSGNTIYFGEGSWLTVV.

The chain combines TRBV6-1 with TRBJ2-7, with D possibly matching TRBD2 (7 bases). Trimming left V 4 bases short and J 6 bases short, with 22 bases between. This CDR3 comprises 16 residues. In germline, CDR1 is MNHNS, CDR2 SASEGT. CDR3 region: CASSGPYGGGAVEQYF. CDR3 bases: TGTGCCAGCAGTGGGCCTTATGGTGGGGGGGCCGTCGAGCAGTACTTC.

The gene calls are TRBV14 and TRBJ2-7; possible D gene TRBD2, 6 bases. This CDR3 spans 11 amino acids. The germline V and J ends were trimmed by 6 bases and 8 bases, with 11 bases remaining between them. Germline CDR1 and CDR2: SGHDN and FVKESK. CDR3 residues: CASSNGLQQYF. CDR3 coding DNA: TGTGCCAGCAGTAACGGACTACAGCAGTACTTC.

The CDR3 sequence: CASSFAGATTEAFF. The CDR3 DNA sequence: TGTGCCAGCAGCTTCGCAGGGGCGACCACTGAAGCTTTCTTT. The chain joins TRBV2 to TRBJ1-1; the D gene is possibly TRBD1 (6 bases). The CDR3 contains 14 residues. CDR1 is SNHLY and CDR2 is FYNNEI in the germline V gene. V was pared by 6 bases and J by 4 bases, with 15 bases between. The full variable domain, with the rest looked up from reference TRBV2 and TRBJ1-1, is EPEVTQTPSHQVTQMGQEVILRCVPISNHLYFYWYRQILGQKVEFLVSFYNNEISEKSEIFDDQFSVERPDGSNFTLKIRSTKLEDSAMYFCASSFAGATTEAFFGQGTRLTVV.

The sample holds one count of this clone. The rearrangement uses TRBV16 and TRBJ1-5; 9 bases align to TRBD1. With V trimmed by 1 base and J by 1 base, 5 bases remained unmatched. The CDR3 length is 17 residues. Germline lookup yields CDR1 KGHSY and CDR2 FQNENV. The DNA of the CDR3 is TGTGCCAGCAGCCAATGGACAGGGGCCGGGAGCAATCAGCCCCAGCATTTT. It translates to CASSQWTGAGSNQPQHF.

V gene TRBV6-5 combines with J gene TRBJ2-7; weak D call: TRBD2 (5 bases). The V end lost 10 bases, the J end lost 2 bases, and 18 bases lay between the germline ends. The CDR3 totals 14 residues. CDR1 and CDR2 from the germline V gene are MNHEY and SVGAGI. The CDR3 loop is CATSGGSTAYEQYF. The CDR3 bases are TGTGCCACCTCGGGCGGGTCTACCGCCTACGAGCAGTACTTC.

This clone was recorded only once. This chain joins TRBV30 and TRBJ1-6; TRBD1 matches at 8 bases. Looked up from germline, CDR1 is GTSNPN and CDR2 is SVGIG (reference sequence). After removal of 3 bases from V and 8 bases from J, the junction contained 6 bases not matched to a gene. This CDR3 region has 14 residues. The CDR3 loop is CAWSVNRGYSPLHF. The CDR3 DNA is TGTGCCTGGAGCGTCAACAGGGGGTATTCACCCCTCCACTTT.

The chain carries TRBV19 and TRBJ1-5, with D perhaps TRBD1 (6 bases). Germline-derived CDR1 and CDR2 are LNHDA and SQIVND (reference sequence). This CDR3 has 15 amino acids. Between the trimmed V and J ends, which lost 3 bases and 7 bases, there was a span of 16 bases. CDR3 nucleotides: TGTGCCAGTAGTATGGGGGCAGGGAATGCGCAGCCCCAGCATTTT. This gives the protein CASSMGAGNAQPQHF.

This rearrangement joins TRBV2 to TRBJ1-2; perhaps TRBD1 as D (5 bases). Trimming stripped 6 bases from V and 1 base from J, with 9 bases between. The CDR3 is 13 amino acids. Germline-derived CDR1 and CDR2 are SNHLY and FYNNEI. Written as DNA, the CDR3 is TGTGCCAGCAGCGGGGACTATAACTATGGCTACACCTTC. This codes for CASSGDYNYGYTF.

The chain joins TRBV5-5 to TRBJ2-7; D is possibly TRBD1 (6 bases). Germline values: CDR1 SGHKS, CDR2 YYEKEE (reference sequence). There are 14 residues in the CDR3. Trimming shortened V by 3 bases and J by 2 bases, and 12 bases separated the two germline ends. The CDR3 nucleotides are TGTGCCAGCAGCTCAACAGGGATCCCCTACGAGCAGTACTTC. Translated, it gives CASSSTGIPYEQYF.

V usage is TRBV5-1 and J usage is TRBJ2-5; 10 bases are a match to TRBD1. This CDR3 is 16 amino acids long. V dropped 0 bases and J dropped 2; count of bases not matched to a gene: 4. Germline CDR1 reads SGHRS; CDR2 reads YFSETQ. This chain's CDR3 is CASSLAGTGDQETQYF. The CDR3 DNA is TGCGCCAGCAGCTTGGCGGGGACAGGGGATCAAGAGACCCAGTACTTC.

The chain recombines TRBV4-3 with TRBJ1-2; D unclear. The CDR3 sequence is 16 residues long. CDR1 is LGHNA, CDR2 YSLEER, per germline. Trimming left V 3 bases short and J 2 bases short, with 16 bases between. This chain's CDR3 is CASSQAHGLGNYGYTF. CDR3 nucleotides: TGCGCCAGCAGCCAGGCCCACGGTCTCGGGAACTATGGCTACACCTTC.

The V gene is TRBV3-1 (or the pseudogene TRBV3-2), the J gene TRBJ2-1, with D possibly matching TRBD2 (6 bases). Trimming cost V 1 base and J 8 bases, with 12 bases left between them. Looked up from germline, CDR1 is LGHDT and CDR2 is YNNKEL (reference sequence). This CDR3 comprises 14 residues. This CDR3 reads CASSQGTTFDEQFF. Here the CDR3 DNA reads TGTGCCAGCAGCCAAGGGACTACCTTCGATGAGCAGTTCTTC.

The chain joins TRBV5-6 to TRBJ2-5; TRBD2 agrees at 7 bases. The CDR3 extends over 13 amino acids. J gave up 4 bases and V 4 bases, and 4 bases lay outside the gene matches. Germline CDR1 SGHDT, CDR2 YYEEEE. The CDR3 DNA sequence: TGTGCCAGCAGCCCTCCGGGGGGAGAGACCCAGTACTTC. Its translation is CASSPPGGETQYF.

In DNA form, the CDR3 reads TGCGCCAGCAGTGTATCCCTCAATGAGCAGTTCTTC. Its translation is CASSVSLNEQFF. The rearrangement links TRBV10-1 to TRBJ2-1; D is ambiguous. V was clipped by 4 bases and J by 6 bases, with 7 bases between them. The CDR3 contains 12 residues. CDR1 and CDR2 from the germline V gene are WNHNN and SYGVQD (reference sequence).

This rearrangement joins TRBV28 to TRBJ1-6; D gene unclear. Germline V gene sequence: CDR1 MDHEN, CDR2 SYDVKM. V was shortened by 5 bases and J by 6 bases, with 11 bases between the two germline ends. The CDR3 contains 14 residues. The CDR3 here is CASSSRVLNSPLHF. DNA for the CDR3: TGTGCCAGCAGTAGCCGGGTTCTTAATTCACCCCTCCACTTT.

About this clone: The sample contains more than one DNA sequence encoding this CDR3. The V and J genes are TRBV19 and TRBJ1-5; weak D call: TRBD1 (5 bases). CDR1 LNHDA and CDR2 SQIVND come from the germline V gene (reference sequence). The CDR3 is 15 residues long. V was trimmed by 0 bases and J by 5 bases, leaving 11 bases between them. The chain's CDR3 is CASSIDRGRDQPQHF. In nucleotides, the CDR3 is TGTGCCAGTAGTATAGATAGGGGTCGCGATCAGCCCCAGCATTTT.

V is TRBV9 and J is TRBJ1-5; D perhaps matches TRBD1 (5 bases). The CDR3 covers 13 residues. V was pared by 4 bases and J by 9 bases, with 14 bases between. The germline gives CDR1 SGDLS, CDR2 YYNGEE. CDR3 residues: CASSSQPGGPQHF. CDR3 in DNA: TGTGCCAGCAGCTCCCAGCCCGGGGGGCCCCAGCATTTT.

This chain connects TRBV6-2 or TRBV6-3 to TRBJ1-2; D is possibly TRBD1 (5 bases). The CDR3 runs to 14 residues. CDR1 and CDR2 (germline): MNHEY, SVGEGT. Trimming left V 4 bases short and J 4 bases short, with 13 bases between. CDR3 region: CASSSDSPGYGYTF. The CDR3 DNA is TGTGCCAGCAGTTCAGACAGCCCGGGCTATGGCTACACCTTC.